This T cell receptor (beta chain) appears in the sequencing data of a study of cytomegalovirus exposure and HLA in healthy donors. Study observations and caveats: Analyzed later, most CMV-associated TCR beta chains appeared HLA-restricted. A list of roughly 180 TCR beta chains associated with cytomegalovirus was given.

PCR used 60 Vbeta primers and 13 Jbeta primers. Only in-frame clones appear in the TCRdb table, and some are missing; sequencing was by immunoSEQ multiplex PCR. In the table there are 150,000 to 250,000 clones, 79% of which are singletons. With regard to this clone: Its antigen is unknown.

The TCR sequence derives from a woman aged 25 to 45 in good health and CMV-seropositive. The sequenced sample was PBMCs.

The CDR3 is CASSVGGQGFNEQFF. The CDR3 DNA is TGTGCCAGCAGCGTAGGGGGACAGGGGTTTAATGAGCAGTTCTTC. The V call is TRBV9, the J call TRBJ2-1; TRBD1 aligns across 10 bases. The ends lost 0 bases at V and 7 bases at J; junction bases unmatched: 4. Germline V gene sequence: CDR1 SGDLS, CDR2 YYNGEE. The CDR3 runs to 15 residues.